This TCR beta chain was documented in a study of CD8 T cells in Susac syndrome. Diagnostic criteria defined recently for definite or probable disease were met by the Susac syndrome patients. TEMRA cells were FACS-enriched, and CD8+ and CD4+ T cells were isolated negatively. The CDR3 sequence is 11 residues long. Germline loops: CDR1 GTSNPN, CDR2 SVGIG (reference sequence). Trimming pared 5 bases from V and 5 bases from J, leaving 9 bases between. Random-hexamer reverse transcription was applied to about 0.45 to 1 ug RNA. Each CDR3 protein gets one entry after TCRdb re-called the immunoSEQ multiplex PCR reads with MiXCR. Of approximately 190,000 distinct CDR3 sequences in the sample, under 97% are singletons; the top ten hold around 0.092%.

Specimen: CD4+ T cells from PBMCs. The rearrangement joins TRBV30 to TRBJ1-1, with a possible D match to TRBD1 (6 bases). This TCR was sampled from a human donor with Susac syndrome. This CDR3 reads CAWVRGTEAFF. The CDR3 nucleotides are TGTGCCTGGGTAAGGGGGACTGAAGCTTTCTTT.